Listed here is a single T cell receptor beta chain. This sample is drawn from a study of blood T cell repertoires in COVID-19. The overall study: Samples representing acute and convalescent COVID-19 were sourced from the United States, Italy and Spain.

Recruitment covered roughly 24 US areas and drew participants whose ages spanned 18 to 89 years. Allocation to cohorts depended on clinical history reported by the participants. Authors' methods: Reference gene primers were amplified, and this amplification served to estimate nucleated cell counts. TCRdb keeps only in-frame clones here, not all; method: immunoSEQ multiplex PCR. That table furnishes V, J and clone size, whereas the DNA furnished D and trimming. The table has roughly 420,000 clones, 70% to 90% seen once; the top ten hold 0.9% to 1%. The CDR3 totals 14 residues. Germline V lookup: CDR1 KGHDR, CDR2 SFDVKD. Deletions cut 5 bases from V and 4 bases from J, with 11 bases between.

The sequenced sample consisted of PBMCs or T cells enriched from blood (not recorded which). The receptor was derived from a woman aged 25 to 39 with acute COVID-19. J is TRBJ2-4 and V is TRBV24-1; D gene unclear. The CDR3 is CATSGVGEKNIQYF. In nucleotides, the CDR3 is TGTGCCACCAGTGGGGTTGGAGAAAAAAACATTCAGTACTTC.